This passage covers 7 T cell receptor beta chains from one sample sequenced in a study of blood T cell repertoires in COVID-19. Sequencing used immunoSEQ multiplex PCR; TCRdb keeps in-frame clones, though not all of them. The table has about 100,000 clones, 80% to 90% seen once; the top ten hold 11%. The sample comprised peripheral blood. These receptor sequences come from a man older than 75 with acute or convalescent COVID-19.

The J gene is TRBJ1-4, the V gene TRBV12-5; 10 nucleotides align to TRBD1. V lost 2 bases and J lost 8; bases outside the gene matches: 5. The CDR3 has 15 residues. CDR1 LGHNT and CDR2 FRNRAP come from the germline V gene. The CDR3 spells CASGLSGDRGEKLFF. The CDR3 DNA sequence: TGTGCTAGTGGTTTGAGCGGGGACAGGGGCGAAAAACTGTTTTTT.

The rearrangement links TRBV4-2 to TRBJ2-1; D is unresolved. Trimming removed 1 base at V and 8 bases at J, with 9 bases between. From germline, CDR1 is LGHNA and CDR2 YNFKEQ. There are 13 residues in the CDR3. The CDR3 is CASSQGPGYEQFF. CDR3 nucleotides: TGTGCCAGCAGCCAAGGCCCGGGTTATGAGCAGTTCTTC.

The CDR3 nucleotides are TGTGCCAGTAGACGCCAGACAGGGCTGAACACTGAAGCTTTCTTT. Its translation: CASRRQTGLNTEAFF. This sequence joins TRBV19 and TRBJ1-1; 7 bases agree with TRBD1. CDR3 size: 15 residues. V was pared by 6 bases and J by 0 bases, with 7 bases of the junction left unmatched. Germline V gives CDR1 LNHDA, CDR2 SQIVND (reference sequence).

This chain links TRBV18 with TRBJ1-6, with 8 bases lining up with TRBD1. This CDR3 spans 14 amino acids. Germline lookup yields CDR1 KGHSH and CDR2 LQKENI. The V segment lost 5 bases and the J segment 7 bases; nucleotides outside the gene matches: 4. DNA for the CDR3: TGTGCCAGCTCAGACAGGGGTCGCAATTCACCCCTCCACTTT. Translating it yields CASSDRGRNSPLHF.

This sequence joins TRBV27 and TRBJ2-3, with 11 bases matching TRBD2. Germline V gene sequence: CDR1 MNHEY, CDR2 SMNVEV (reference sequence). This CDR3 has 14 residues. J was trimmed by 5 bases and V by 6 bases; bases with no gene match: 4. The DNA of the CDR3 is TGTGCCAGCAGGATAGCGGGGGGGCTAGATACGCAGTATTTT. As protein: CASRIAGGLDTQYF.

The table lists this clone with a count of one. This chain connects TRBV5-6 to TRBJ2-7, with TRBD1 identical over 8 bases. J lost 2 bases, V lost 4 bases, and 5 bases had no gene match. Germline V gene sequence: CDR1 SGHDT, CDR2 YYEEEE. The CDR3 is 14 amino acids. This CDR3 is CASSPGQDPYEQYF. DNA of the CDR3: TGTGCCAGCAGCCCGGGACAGGACCCCTACGAGCAGTACTTC.

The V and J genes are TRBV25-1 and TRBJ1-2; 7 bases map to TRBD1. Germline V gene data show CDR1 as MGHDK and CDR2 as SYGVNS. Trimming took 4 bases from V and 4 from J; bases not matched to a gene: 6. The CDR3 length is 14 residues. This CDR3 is CASSGDRAPYGYTF. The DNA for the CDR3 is TGTGCCAGCAGTGGCGACAGGGCGCCCTATGGCTACACCTTC.